The entry below gives a single T cell receptor (beta chain) sequence along with its context. This specimen comes from a study of blood T cell repertoires in COVID-19. Across the whole study: Some COVID-19 samples were acute and others convalescent; all came from the United States, Italy and Spain.

Per the original data handling: Nucleated cell number was recorded as an estimate derived from reference gene primer amplification. Clones were read by immunoSEQ multiplex PCR, and TCRdb kept only the in-frame ones, dropping some. The V and J calls and the clone size are those of that table, but D and trimming were determined from the DNA. The data show approximately 98,000 clones, with approximately 70% seen just once and about 1.8% held by the top ten. This TCR derives from a woman aged 40 to 50 with acute or convalescent COVID-19. The specimen was peripheral blood.

CDR3 in amino acids: CASSVDFDTPYQETQYF. The CDR3 DNA follows: TGTGCCAGCAGCGTAGATTTTGACACTCCGTACCAAGAGACCCAGTACTTC. V is TRBV9 and J is TRBJ2-5; D not certain. Trimming shortened V by 0 bases and J by 0 bases, and 15 bases separated the two germline ends. Germline V CDR1 and CDR2: SGDLS, YYNGEE. CDR3 length: 17 residues.